This T cell receptor (beta chain) appears in the sequencing data of a study of T cells in narcolepsy. The table came from immunoSEQ multiplex PCR; TCRdb's copy has only in-frame clones and leaves some out. This table has some 17,000 clones, roughly 72% appearing once. Germline CDR1 reads WSHSY; CDR2 reads SAAADI. This CDR3 is built from 16 residues. V was shortened by 1 base and J by 4 bases, with 14 bases between the two germline ends. The chain employs TRBV10-2 and TRBJ2-4; D gene ambiguous. Sequenced: CD45RA- memory CD8+ T cells from PBMCs. The receptor comes from a human donor with narcolepsy. The CDR3: CASSEYLGAPKNIQYF. CDR3 in DNA: TGCGCCAGCAGTGAGTACCTTGGAGCGCCAAAAAACATTCAGTACTTC.